These 18 T cell receptor beta chains were all obtained from the same sample, sequenced in a study of blood T cells in healthy people across ages. It was with a sample-barcoded 5' primer and a J-beta primer mix that a second PCR of roughly 7 to 12 cycles was run. MiXCR, applied by TCRdb to the 5' RACE reads, yields one record per CDR3 protein. The sample includes some 640,000 distinct CDR3 sequences, around 45% of them seen just once. The material sequenced was blood. The receptor set was obtained from a woman in her fifties or sixties in good health.

The chain is built from TRBV20-1 and TRBJ1-1; perhaps TRBD1 as D (5 bases). This CDR3 is 15 amino acids long. V gave up 0 bases and J gave up 2 bases, with 13 bases separating them. The germline CDR1 and CDR2 sequences are DFQATT and SNEGSKA (reference sequence). The chain's CDR3 is CSARDYGRDNTEAFF. The CDR3 DNA reads TGCAGTGCTAGAGATTATGGCAGGGATAACACTGAAGCTTTCTTT.

The CDR3 protein is CASSFGFGTDTQYF. As DNA, the CDR3 is TGTGCCAGCAGCTTTGGGTTTGGCACAGATACGCAGTATTTT. The chain is built from TRBV7-2 and TRBJ2-3; D is ambiguous. Per germline, CDR1 SGHTA and CDR2 FQGNSA. The CDR3 runs to 14 residues. The V gene lost 3 bases and the J gene lost 1 base, with 8 bases spanning the gap. The full variable domain, rest sourced from reference TRBV7-2 and TRBJ2-3, is GAGVSQSPSNKVTEKGKDVELRCDPISGHTALYWYRQSLGQGLEFLIYFQGNSAPDKSGLPSDRFSAERTGGSVSTLTIQRTQQEDSAVYLCASSFGFGTDTQYFGPGTRLTVL.

This clonotype was seen many times. The chain uses TRBV6-2 or TRBV6-3 and TRBJ2-1; D tentatively fits TRBD1 or TRBD2 (6 bases each). The CDR3 sequence is 14 residues long. CDR1 and CDR2 (germline): MNHEY, SVGEGT. V lost 6 bases and J 9 bases, leaving 18 bases between the germline ends. CDR3 nucleotides: TGTGCCAGCAGCTTTTCCTGGCCGGGGGCTGAGCAGTTCTTC. Its protein product is CASSFSWPGAEQFF.

This clonotype showed up just a few times. The gene calls are TRBV12-3 or TRBV12-4 and TRBJ2-7; maybe TRBD1 (6 bases). V lost 6 bases to trimming and J lost 4 bases, with 16 bases between them. CDR3 size: 14 residues. The DNA for the CDR3 is TGTGCCAGCAGCACGGGACACGGAGGTTACGAGCAGTACTTC. It is translated as CASSTGHGGYEQYF.

This clonotype was found many times. The V call is TRBV28, the J call TRBJ1-4; 10 bases fit TRBD1. J lost 6 bases, V lost 6 bases, and 10 bases had no gene match. CDR1 and CDR2 (germline): MDHEN, SYDVKM. The CDR3 spans 16 residues. This CDR3 reads CASSRPPGQGYEKLFF. The CDR3 region has the DNA TGTGCCAGCAGCCGACCCCCGGGACAGGGGTATGAAAAACTGTTTTTT.

This clonotype showed up many times. The rearrangement links TRBV5-1 to TRBJ2-2, with D perhaps given as TRBD1 or TRBD2 (5 bases each). Trimming pared 3 bases from V and 4 bases from J, leaving 10 bases between. Per germline, CDR1 SGHRS and CDR2 YFSETQ. This CDR3 is built from 14 residues. The DNA of the CDR3 is TGCGCCAGCAGCTGGGACCGCCTCACCGGGGAGCTGTTTTTT. It translates to CASSWDRLTGELFF.

V is TRBV4-2 and J is TRBJ2-1, with TRBD2 matching over 14 bases. CDR1 LGHNA and CDR2 YNFKEQ come from the germline V gene. The CDR3 loop spans 16 amino acids. V gave up 1 base and J gave up 8 bases; unmatched junction bases: 4. CDR3 protein: CASSQGGTSGSHEQFF. The CDR3, as DNA: TGTGCCAGCAGCCAAGGCGGGACTAGCGGGAGCCATGAGCAGTTCTTC.

The CDR3 spells CAISEEGQRATDTQYF. The DNA for the CDR3 is TGTGCCATCAGTGAGGAGGGACAGAGGGCCACAGATACGCAGTATTTT. V usage is TRBV10-3 and J usage is TRBJ2-3; 7 bases are shared with TRBD1. The junction had 7 bases not matched to a gene; V was cut back by 2 bases and J by 2 bases. The V gene's germline CDR1 is ENHRY and CDR2 SYGVKD. CDR3 length equals 16 residues.

In this sample, this clonotype turned up a few times. The chain's CDR3 is CASSLEGKGWSYNSPLHF. DNA for the CDR3: TGTGCCAGCAGTCTAGAAGGGAAGGGGTGGTCCTATAATTCACCCCTCCACTTT. V is TRBV7-6 and J is TRBJ1-6; D possibly corresponds to TRBD1 (5 bases). The CDR3 consists of 18 residues. The ends were cut back, 6 bases at V and 1 base at J, with 19 bases in the middle. Germline CDR1 SGHVS, CDR2 FNYEAQ.

The chain uses TRBV7-9 and TRBJ2-7; D is possibly TRBD2 (5 bases). The germline CDR1 and CDR2 sequences are SEHNR and FQNEAQ (reference sequence). Trimming took 8 bases from V and 0 from J, leaving 14 bases between them. The CDR3 spans 14 residues. The CDR3 here is CASGARRTSYEQYF. As DNA, the CDR3 is TGTGCCAGCGGAGCCAGGAGGACCTCCTACGAGCAGTACTTC. The full variable domain, completed using reference TRBV7-9 and TRBJ2-7, is DTGVSQNPRHKITKRGQNVTFRCDPISEHNRLYWYRQTLGQGPEFLTYFQNEAQLEKSRLLSDRFSAERPKGSFSTLEIQRTEQGDSAMYLCASGARRTSYEQYFGPGTRLTVT.

At least ten counts were recorded for this clonotype. The V and J genes are TRBV2 and TRBJ2-7, with 11 nucleotides matching TRBD2. V lost 1 base and J lost 4; bases outside the gene matches: 6. CDR3 length equals 16 residues. Germline lookup yields CDR1 SNHLY and CDR2 FYNNEI. CDR3 sequence: CASSEEVAGGPYEQYF. CDR3 coding DNA: TGTGCCAGCAGTGAAGAGGTAGCGGGAGGGCCATACGAGCAGTACTTC. The entire variable domain, with the rest obtained from reference TRBV2 and TRBJ2-7, is as follows: EPEVTQTPSHQVTQMGQEVILRCVPISNHLYFYWYRQILGQKVEFLVSFYNNEISEKSEIFDDQFSVERPDGSNFTLKIRSTKLEDSAMYFCASSEEVAGGPYEQYFGPGTRLTVT.

The CDR3 nucleotides are TGTGCCAGCAGCCGGGGTCCCGAGACCCAGTACTTC. Amino acids: CASSRGPETQYF. V is TRBV3-1 and J is TRBJ2-5; D gene ambiguous. This CDR3 contains 12 residues. Trimming stripped 4 bases from V and 5 bases from J, with 8 bases between. Germline V CDR1 and CDR2: LGHDT, YNNKEL (reference sequence).

The V call is TRBV20-1, the J call TRBJ2-1, with 8 positions matching TRBD2. Losses at the gene ends were 1 base for V and 8 bases for J; bases not matched to a gene: 13. CDR1 is DFQATT, CDR2 SNEGSKA, per germline (reference sequence). The CDR3 totals 16 residues. The CDR3 protein is CSARVPGRAHTDEQFF. The CDR3 region has the DNA TGCAGTGCTAGAGTACCCGGGAGGGCCCACACCGATGAGCAGTTCTTC.

Note on this clonotype: The junction departs from the called germline gene at one end, perhaps through a read error. The CDR3 DNA reads TGTGCCGGCAGCTTAGGCGGGAGGGCCGACGAGCAGTACTTC. It is translated as CAGSLGGRADEQYF. The chain couples TRBV7-3 to TRBJ2-7; 9 positions match TRBD2. Germline V gene sequence: CDR1 SGHTA, CDR2 FQGTGA. The CDR3 length is 14 residues.

The genes are TRBV11-2 and TRBJ1-2; 8 bases map to TRBD1. V shed 0 bases and J 4 bases; nucleotides not matched to a gene: 7. Germline CDR1 reads SGHAT; CDR2 reads FQNNGV. CDR3 length: 16 amino acids. Here the CDR3 DNA reads TGTGCCAGCAGCTTAGAGATGACAGGGGCCTTCTATGGCTACACCTTC. Encoded protein: CASSLEMTGAFYGYTF.

V is TRBV29-1 and J is TRBJ2-4; D gene uncertain. The V end was cut by 4 bases, the J end by 8 bases, with 12 bases between. The germline V gene encodes CDR1 SQVTM and CDR2 ANQGSEA. This CDR3 region has 12 residues. The DNA of the CDR3 is TGCAGCGTTGTTCGCGGAGACGACATTCAGTACTTC. This codes for CSVVRGDDIQYF.

This clonotype occurred a few times. The V and J genes are TRBV5-1 and TRBJ1-1; the D is unclear. Germline V gene lookup returns CDR1 SGHRS and CDR2 YFSETQ. CDR3 size: 12 residues. The germline V and J ends were trimmed by 4 bases and 4 bases, with 8 bases remaining between them. CDR3 sequence reads: CASSPVGTEAFF. The CDR3 DNA is TGCGCCAGCAGCCCCGTTGGCACTGAAGCTTTCTTT.

The chain joins TRBV10-3 to TRBJ1-2, with D maybe TRBD1 (6 bases). Germline V gene data show CDR1 as ENHRY and CDR2 as SYGVKD. Trimming shortened V by 4 bases and J by 8 bases, and 11 bases separated the two germline ends. This CDR3 comprises 12 residues. The CDR3 reads CAISGQAGGYTF. CDR3 nucleotide sequence: TGTGCCATCAGTGGACAGGCCGGAGGCTACACCTTC.